These 23 T cell receptor beta chains were sequenced from one sample in a study of human T cells and chemical hapten exposure. Specified time point: patch test 1, 2 weeks after DPC sensitization. Regarding treatment: therapeutic diphenylcyclopropenone sensitization with weekly scalp DPC. Using its own MiXCR run on the RACE reads, TCRdb lists one record per CDR3 protein. The sample consists of about 99,000 distinct CDR3 sequences, roughly 12% of them appearing once. The sample was whole blood, taken in connection with sensitization to the hapten diphenylcyclopropenone (DPC). The receptor source for this set is a woman aged 35 to 49 with alopecia areata. Some clones in this sample may be carry-over from other donors' samples.

This clonotype was observed a few times. V is TRBV7-2 and J is TRBJ2-2; TRBD2 matches at 14 bases. In germline, CDR1 is SGHTA, CDR2 FQGNSA. The CDR3 is 18 amino acids. V dropped 1 base and J dropped 4; count of bases not matched to a gene: 5. CDR3 coding DNA: TGTGCCAGCAGCTTAGGGGGACTAGCGGGAGCAGGCACCGGGGAGCTGTTTTTT. It translates to CASSLGGLAGAGTGELFF.

This clonotype was observed a few times. The V and J genes are TRBV18 and TRBJ2-2; D is uncertain. V lost 3 bases to trimming and J lost 4 bases, with 15 bases between them. This CDR3 contains 16 residues. Germline assignment: CDR1 KGHSH and CDR2 LQKENI. Here the CDR3 DNA reads TGTGCCAGCTCACCCACTCAGGAAACAGTCACCGGGGAGCTGTTTTTT. It is translated as CASSPTQETVTGELFF.

This chain joins TRBV6-4 and TRBJ2-3; the D gene is possibly TRBD1 (7 bases). V was trimmed by 8 bases and J by 0 bases, leaving 15 bases between them. CDR3 length: 15 amino acids. Germline V lookup: CDR1 MRHNA, CDR2 SNTAGT. The CDR3 is CASRGSGGSTDTQYF. The CDR3 DNA reads TGTGCCAGCCGCGGATCAGGGGGGAGCACAGATACGCAGTATTTT.

The chain carries TRBV5-1 and TRBJ2-7, with D tentatively TRBD1 (6 bases). Germline V lookup: CDR1 SGHRS, CDR2 YFSETQ. The CDR3 loop spans 15 amino acids. V shed 0 bases and J shed 2 bases, with 12 bases lying between them. In nucleotides, the CDR3 is TGCGCCAGCAGCTTGGCAGGGGCGAAGCCCTACGAGCAGTACTTC. Residues: CASSLAGAKPYEQYF. The full variable domain, completed using reference TRBV5-1 and TRBJ2-7, is KAGVTQTPRYLIKTRGQQVTLSCSPISGHRSVSWYQQTPGQGLQFLFEYFSETQRNKGNFPGRFSGRQFSNSRSEMNVSTLELGDSALYLCASSLAGAKPYEQYFGPGTRLTVT.

This clonotype showed up many times. This chain joins TRBV6-2 or TRBV6-3 and TRBJ1-5; 8 positions agree with TRBD1. Germline lookup yields CDR1 MNHEY and CDR2 SVGEGT. The junction had 4 bases not matched to a gene; V was cut back by 0 bases and J by 0 bases. The CDR3 is 17 amino acids. The CDR3 protein is CASSYSGTGSSNQPQHF. Written as DNA, the CDR3 is TGTGCCAGCAGTTACTCCGGGACAGGTTCTAGCAATCAGCCCCAGCATTTT.

This clonotype was counted ten times or more. CDR3 coding DNA: TGCAGTGCTGCTGCCGGGACAGGGGTCGGGGAGCAGTACTTC. It yields the protein CSAAAGTGVGEQYF. This rearrangement joins TRBV20-1 to TRBJ2-7; 10 nucleotides agree with TRBD1. Germline V gene data show CDR1 as DFQATT and CDR2 as SNEGSKA (reference sequence). The ends lost 5 bases at V and 7 bases at J; junction bases unmatched: 11. The CDR3 extends over 14 amino acids.

This clonotype was detected many times. The rearrangement links TRBV20-1 to TRBJ2-7, with 11 bases aligning to TRBD1. This CDR3 comprises 13 residues. Germline trimming cut 7 bases from V and 4 bases from J; bases unmatched to any gene: 6. The germline V gene encodes CDR1 DFQATT and CDR2 SNEGSKA (reference sequence). Here the CDR3 DNA reads TGCAGTGGACAGGGACAGGGGGTATACGAGCAGTACTTC. Its translation: CSGQGQGVYEQYF.

There are a few counts of this clonotype. The chain combines TRBV6-2 or TRBV6-3 with TRBJ1-5, with a tentative D call TRBD1 (6 bases). V lost 5 bases, J lost 2 bases, and 13 bases lay in between. CDR1 is MNHEY and CDR2 is SVGEGT in the germline V gene. The CDR3 is 15 residues long. The CDR3 coding sequence is TGTGCCAGCAGTCACAGGGCGGCGGGCAATCAGCCCCAGCATTTT. Translated, it gives CASSHRAAGNQPQHF.

V usage is TRBV3-1 and J usage is TRBJ1-3, with D perhaps TRBD1 (5 bases). The CDR3 contains 14 residues. Per germline, CDR1 LGHDT and CDR2 YNNKEL (reference sequence). V gave up 2 bases and J gave up 2 bases, with 7 bases separating them. CDR3 coding DNA: TGTGCCAGCAGCCAACAGGGAACTGGAAACACCATATATTTT. Translating it yields CASSQQGTGNTIYF.

This clonotype has a single count. V usage is TRBV7-3 and J usage is TRBJ2-1; 13 bases agree with TRBD2. Germline values: CDR1 SGHTA, CDR2 FQGTGA. CDR3 length equals 16 residues. Trimming at V came to 4 bases and at J to 12 bases, leaving 12 bases not matched to a gene. This chain's CDR3 is CASSSRTSGRRDVQFF. In DNA form, the CDR3 reads TGTGCCAGCAGCTCCAGGACTAGCGGGAGACGGGATGTGCAGTTCTTC.

This clonotype was counted between two and nine times. This rearrangement joins TRBV6-2 or TRBV6-3 to TRBJ1-1, with a possible D match to TRBD1 (5 bases). CDR1 and CDR2 (germline): MNHEY, SVGEGT. This CDR3 contains 15 residues. V dropped 6 bases and J dropped 0 bases, with 14 bases sitting between them. In DNA, the CDR3 is TGTGCCAGCAGGCGGGGGAGGAACATGAACACTGAAGCTTTCTTT. This gives the protein CASRRGRNMNTEAFF.

This clonotype was counted ten times or more. This sequence joins TRBV3-1 and TRBJ2-5, with no clear D. The V gene's germline CDR1 is LGHDT and CDR2 YNNKEL (reference sequence). V lost 3 bases to trimming and J lost 1 base, with 9 bases between them. The CDR3 extends over 14 amino acids. The CDR3 region has the DNA TGTGCCAGCAGCCAGGGGTTTGGCCAAGAGACCCAGTACTTC. Residues: CASSQGFGQETQYF.

The gene calls are TRBV5-1 and TRBJ2-7, with D perhaps given as TRBD1 or TRBD2 (5 bases each). In germline, CDR1 is SGHRS, CDR2 YFSETQ. The V end lost 4 bases, the J end lost 1 base, and 12 bases lay between the germline ends. The CDR3 is 14 amino acids. As DNA, the CDR3 is TGCGCCAGCAGCGGGGCTGGCGGGTCCTACGAGCAGTACTTC. Protein: CASSGAGGSYEQYF.

Only a few counts were recorded for this clonotype. J is TRBJ2-7 and V is TRBV27; the D is unclear. Germline assignment: CDR1 MNHEY and CDR2 SMNVEV (reference sequence). CDR3 length equals 13 residues. Deletions cut 6 bases from V and 5 bases from J, with 14 bases between. CDR3 nucleotide sequence: TGTGCCAGCAGAAGTCCCTACGGAAACGAGCAGTACTTC. The encoded protein is CASRSPYGNEQYF.

This clonotype was observed many times. The J gene is TRBJ2-1, the V gene TRBV5-5, with TRBD2 matching over 9 bases. Per germline, CDR1 SGHKS and CDR2 YYEKEE (reference sequence). CDR3 size: 16 residues. V lost 4 bases to trimming and J lost 2 bases; unmatched junction nucleotides: 7. The CDR3 region is CASSSGLAPTYNEQFF. CDR3 nucleotide sequence: TGTGCCAGCAGCAGTGGACTAGCGCCAACCTACAATGAGCAGTTCTTC.

This clonotype was seen a few times. This chain joins TRBV20-1 and TRBJ1-5, with a possible D match to TRBD1 (6 bases). Germline lookup yields CDR1 DFQATT and CDR2 SNEGSKA (reference sequence). This CDR3 region has 14 residues. V was cut by 3 bases and J by 8 bases, with 17 bases left in between. CDR3 sequence (DNA): TGCAGTGCTAGTGAACAGGGCCGGCAAGAGCCCCAGCATTTT. Translated: CSASEQGRQEPQHF.

Many counts were recorded for this clonotype. V is TRBV11-2 and J is TRBJ2-7; 8 bases are shared with TRBD2. Germline V gene sequence: CDR1 SGHAT, CDR2 FQNNGV. V lost 5 bases and J lost 6; bases outside the gene matches: 6. CDR3 length equals 13 residues. CDR3 region: CASSGRAGGEQYF. In DNA, the CDR3 is TGTGCCAGCAGCGGACGGGCGGGGGGCGAGCAGTACTTC.

This clonotype has ten or more counts. The V call is TRBV7-6, the J call TRBJ2-1; 8 nucleotides agree with TRBD2. The junction had 5 bases not matched to a gene; V was cut back by 4 bases and J by 9 bases. The germline V gene has CDR1 SGHVS and CDR2 FNYEAQ. The CDR3 contains 13 residues. The chain's CDR3 is CASSSAAGGEQFF. CDR3 DNA: TGTGCCAGCAGCTCGGCGGCGGGGGGTGAGCAGTTCTTC.

This clonotype was counted many times. The chain uses TRBV9 and TRBJ2-1; TRBD2 might be the D (6 bases). Germline lookup yields CDR1 SGDLS and CDR2 YYNGEE. The V end lost 4 bases, the J end lost 5 bases, and 16 bases lay between the germline ends. The CDR3 has 15 residues. The CDR3 spells CASSRGSSGHNEQFF. DNA of the CDR3: TGTGCCAGCAGCCGGGGAAGTAGCGGTCACAATGAGCAGTTCTTC.

This chain links TRBV7-6 with TRBJ2-2, with TRBD2 identical over 11 bases. The CDR3 spans 16 residues. Germline CDR1 reads SGHVS; CDR2 reads FNYEAQ. Trimming removed 2 bases from V and 6 bases from J; junction bases left unmatched: 5. In DNA form, the CDR3 reads TGTGCCAGCAGCTTAATAGCGGGAGGGCCGGCCGGGGAGCTGTTTTTT. Translation: CASSLIAGGPAGELFF.

The V and J genes are TRBV4-3 and TRBJ2-3; no firm D call. The length of the CDR3 is 15 residues. The germline V gene has CDR1 LGHNA and CDR2 YSLEER. Trimming pared 4 bases from V and 1 base from J, leaving 12 bases between. CDR3 sequence (DNA): TGCGCCAGCAGCCTTATCCGGACGGGCACAGATACGCAGTATTTT. Translated, it gives CASSLIRTGTDTQYF.

This clonotype was detected ten times or more. The J gene is TRBJ1-2, the V gene TRBV20-1; D call uncertain. The CDR3 length is 12 residues. Trimming left V 7 bases short and J 4 bases short, with 13 bases between. Germline CDR1 reads DFQATT; CDR2 reads SNEGSKA (reference sequence). CDR3 nucleotide sequence: TGCAGTGTTGGATCCCCCTCCTATGGCTACACCTTC. Translating it yields CSVGSPSYGYTF.

This clonotype was counted only a few times. The chain is built from TRBV7-2 and TRBJ1-1; maybe TRBD1 (5 bases). Germline values: CDR1 SGHTA, CDR2 FQGNSA. The CDR3 is made up of 14 amino acids. Trimming removed 1 base from V and 6 bases from J, with 12 bases in between. CDR3 nucleotide sequence: TGTGCCAGCAGCTTAGATTTGGGGCGGTCTGAAGCTTTCTTT. It encodes CASSLDLGRSEAFF.